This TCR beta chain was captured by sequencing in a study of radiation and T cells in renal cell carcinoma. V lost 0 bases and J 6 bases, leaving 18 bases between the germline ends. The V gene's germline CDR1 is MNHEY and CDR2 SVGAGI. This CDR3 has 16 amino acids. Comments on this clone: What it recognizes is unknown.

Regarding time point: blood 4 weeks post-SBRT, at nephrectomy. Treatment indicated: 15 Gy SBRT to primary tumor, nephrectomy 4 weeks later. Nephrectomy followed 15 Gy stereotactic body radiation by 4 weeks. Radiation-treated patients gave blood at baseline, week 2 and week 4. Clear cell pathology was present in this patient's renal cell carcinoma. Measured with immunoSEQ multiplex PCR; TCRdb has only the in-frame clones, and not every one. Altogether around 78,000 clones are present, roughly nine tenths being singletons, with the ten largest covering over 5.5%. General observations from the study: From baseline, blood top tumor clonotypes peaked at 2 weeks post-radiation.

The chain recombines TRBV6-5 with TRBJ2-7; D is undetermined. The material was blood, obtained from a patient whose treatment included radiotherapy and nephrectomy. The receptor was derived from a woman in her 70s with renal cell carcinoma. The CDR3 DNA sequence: TGTGCCAGCAGTTACTCTCTGGCCATGCTTCACGGCGAGCAGTACTTC. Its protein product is CASSYSLAMLHGEQYF.